The rows below give T cell receptor beta chains drawn from one sample of a study of blood T cell repertoires in COVID-19. Only in-frame clones appear in the TCRdb table, and some are missing; sequencing was by immunoSEQ multiplex PCR. The table records around 270,000 clones, 80% to 90% of them present only once. Material: peripheral blood. The source of these receptors is a young man with acute or convalescent COVID-19. The CDR3 runs from the conserved cysteine through the conserved F or W. The D gene is left open where the match is weak. Clone size is given for some rows only: seen once, a few or many times, or a class if the clone is expanded.

>TRBJ1-5|TRBV19|-|-
TGTGCCAGTAGTATGGCAGGGGTTCAGCCCCAGCATTTT
CASSMAGVQPQHF
>TRBJ1-6|TRBV28|-|-
TGTGCCACCAGGCAGGGATATTCACCCCTCCACTTT
CATRQGYSPLHF
>TRBJ2-7|TRBV11-2|-|TRBD1
TGTGCCAGCAGCTACTCGGGACAGGGGGCCGAGCAGTACTTC
CASSYSGQGAEQYF
>TRBJ2-1|TRBV18|-|TRBD1
TGTGCCAGCTCACCCGGACAGGGAACCTACAATGAGCAGTTCTTC
CASSPGQGTYNEQFF
>TRBJ2-1|TRBV12-5|-|-
TGTGCTAGTGGGGAGGGGCATCCCTCCTACAATGAGCAGTTCTTC
CASGEGHPSYNEQFF
>TRBJ1-1|TRBV6-5|-|-
TGTGCCAGCAGTTACGGGCCACTCCCCGCTTTCTTT
CASSYGPLPAFF
>TRBJ2-3|TRBV5-1|few|TRBD2
TGCGCCAGCAGCTTGGGGCTAGCGGCAGATACGCAGTATTTT
CASSLGLAADTQYF
>TRBJ2-3|TRBV29-1|-|TRBD2
TGCAGCGTGGCGGCTAGCGGGGGGTCTATCACAGATACGCAGTATTTT
CSVAASGGSITDTQYF
>TRBJ1-5|TRBV21-1|once|-
TGTGCCAGCAGCAAAGGAGGCCAGCCCCAGCATTTT
CASSKGGQPQHF
>TRBJ2-5|TRBV3-1/TRBV3-2|-|TRBD2
TGTGCCAGCAGCCAAGAAGCGGGAGCTGAGACCCAGTACTTC
CASSQEAGAETQYF
>TRBJ2-3|TRBV7-2|-|-
TGTGCCAGCAGGGCGTACCGGGGAGGTGGAGATACGCAGTATTTT
CASRAYRGGGDTQYF
>TRBJ2-3|TRBV24-1|-|TRBD1
TGTGCCACCAGTGATTCGGGACAGGGGGGAAAAGATACGCAGTATTTT
CATSDSGQGGKDTQYF
>TRBJ2-7|TRBV28|-|TRBD1
TGTGCCAGCAGTCGACCCTCGACAGGGCGGGACGAGCAGTACTTC
CASSRPSTGRDEQYF
>TRBJ2-3|TRBV10-3|-|-
TGTGCCAGCGGGGCAGATACGCAGTATTTT
CASGADTQYF
>TRBJ2-1|TRBV5-1|-|TRBD1
TGCGCCAGCAGGGGGACAGTCAGCTCCTACAATGAGCAGTTCTTC
CASRGTVSSYNEQFF
>TRBJ1-1|TRBV10-3|-|-
TGTGCCTCCGAGGGAGTGAACACTGAAGCTTTCTTT
CASEGVNTEAFF
>TRBJ1-2|TRBV19|-|TRBD1
TGTGCCAGTAGACCGGGACAGACCAACTATGGCTACACCTTC
CASRPGQTNYGYTF
>TRBJ2-1|TRBV5-1|-|-
TGCGCCAGCAGCTCCTGGGGCCAGGAGCAGTTCTTC
CASSSWGQEQFF
>TRBJ2-7|TRBV27|once|TRBD1
TGTGCCAGCAGAGACCTCGGGACAGGGGCATGGGAGCAGTACTTC
CASRDLGTGAWEQYF
>TRBJ2-3|TRBV18|-|-
TGTGCCAGCTCACCAGAAGGGGTGAAGAATACGCAGTATTTT
CASSPEGVKNTQYF
>TRBJ1-5|TRBV29-1|-|TRBD1
TGCAGTGCAGCGACAGGGGGTGGCAATCAGCCCCAGCATTTT
CSAATGGGNQPQHF
>TRBJ1-6|TRBV11-2|-|-
TGTGCCAGCAGCTTCCCCCGCGGGGGTAATTCACCCCTCCACTTT
CASSFPRGGNSPLHF
>TRBJ1-2|TRBV5-1|-|-
TGCGCCAGCAGCCCGCTTCGGGGGACCTATGGCTACACCTTC
CASSPLRGTYGYTF
>TRBJ2-1|TRBV5-1|-|TRBD2
TGCGCCAGCAGCTTGGGGGGCTGGGAGGGGTCCTACAATGAGCAGTTCTTC
CASSLGGWEGSYNEQFF